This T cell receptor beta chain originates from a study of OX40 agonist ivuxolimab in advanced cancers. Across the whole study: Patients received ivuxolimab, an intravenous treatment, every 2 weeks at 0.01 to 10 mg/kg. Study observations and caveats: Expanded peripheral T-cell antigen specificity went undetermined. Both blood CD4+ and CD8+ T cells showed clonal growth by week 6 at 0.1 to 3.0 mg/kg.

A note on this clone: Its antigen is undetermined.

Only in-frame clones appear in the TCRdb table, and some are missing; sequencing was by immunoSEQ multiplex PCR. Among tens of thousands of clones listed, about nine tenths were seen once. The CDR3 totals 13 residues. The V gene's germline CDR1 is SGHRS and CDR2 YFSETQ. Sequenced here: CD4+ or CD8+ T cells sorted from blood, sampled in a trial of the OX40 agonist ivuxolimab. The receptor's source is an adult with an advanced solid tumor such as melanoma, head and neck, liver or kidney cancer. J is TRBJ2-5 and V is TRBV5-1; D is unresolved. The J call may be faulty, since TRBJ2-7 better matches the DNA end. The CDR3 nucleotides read TGCGCCAGCAGCTACGGATCCTCCTACGAGCAGTACTTC. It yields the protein CASSYGSSYEQYF.